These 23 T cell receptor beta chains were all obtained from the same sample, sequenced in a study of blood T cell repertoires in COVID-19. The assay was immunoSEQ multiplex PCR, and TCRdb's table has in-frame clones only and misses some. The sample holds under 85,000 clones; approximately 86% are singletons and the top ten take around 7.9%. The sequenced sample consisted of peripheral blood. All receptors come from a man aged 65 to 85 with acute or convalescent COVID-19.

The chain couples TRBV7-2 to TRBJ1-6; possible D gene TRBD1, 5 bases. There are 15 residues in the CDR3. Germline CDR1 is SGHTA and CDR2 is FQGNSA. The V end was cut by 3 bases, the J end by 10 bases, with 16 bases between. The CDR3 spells CASSFDSAVGSPLHF. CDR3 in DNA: TGTGCCAGCAGCTTCGACAGCGCCGTTGGGTCACCCCTCCACTTT.

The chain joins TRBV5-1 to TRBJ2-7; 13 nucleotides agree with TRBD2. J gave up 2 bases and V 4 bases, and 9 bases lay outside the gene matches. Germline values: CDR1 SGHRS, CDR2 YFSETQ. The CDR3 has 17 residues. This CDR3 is CASSPRTSGGITYEQYF. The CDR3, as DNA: TGCGCCAGCAGCCCCAGGACTAGCGGGGGTATCACCTACGAGCAGTACTTC.

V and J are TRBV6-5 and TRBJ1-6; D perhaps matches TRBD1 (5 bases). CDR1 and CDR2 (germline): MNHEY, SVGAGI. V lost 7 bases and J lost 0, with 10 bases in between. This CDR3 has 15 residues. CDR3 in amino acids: CASNRLSSYNSPLHF. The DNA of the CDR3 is TGTGCCAGCAACAGGTTGAGCTCCTATAATTCACCCCTCCACTTT.

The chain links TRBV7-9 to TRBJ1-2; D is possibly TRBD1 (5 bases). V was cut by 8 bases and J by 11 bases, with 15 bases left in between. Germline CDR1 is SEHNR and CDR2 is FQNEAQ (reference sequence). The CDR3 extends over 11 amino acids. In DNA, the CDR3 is TGTGCCAGCTCGTACGGGGGAAGTTACACCTTC. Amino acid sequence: CASSYGGSYTF.

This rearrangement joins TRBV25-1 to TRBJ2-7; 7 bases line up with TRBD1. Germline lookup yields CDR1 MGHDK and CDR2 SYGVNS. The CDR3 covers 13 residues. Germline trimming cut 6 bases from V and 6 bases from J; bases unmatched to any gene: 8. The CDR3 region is CASRSGGLSEQYF. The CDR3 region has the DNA TGTGCCAGCAGGTCAGGGGGTCTCTCCGAGCAGTACTTC.

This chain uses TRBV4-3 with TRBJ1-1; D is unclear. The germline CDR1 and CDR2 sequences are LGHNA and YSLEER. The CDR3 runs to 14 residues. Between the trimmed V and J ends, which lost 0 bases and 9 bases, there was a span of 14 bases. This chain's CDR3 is CASSQDVQVTQAFF. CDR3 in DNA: TGCGCCAGCAGCCAAGATGTTCAGGTGACACAAGCTTTCTTT.

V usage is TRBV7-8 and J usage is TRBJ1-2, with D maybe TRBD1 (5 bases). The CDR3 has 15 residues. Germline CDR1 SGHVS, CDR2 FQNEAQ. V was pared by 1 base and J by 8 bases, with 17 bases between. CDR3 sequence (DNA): TGTGCCAGCAGCTTAGTTCGTGTCGGCGGGGGAGGCTACACCTTC. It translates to CASSLVRVGGGGYTF.

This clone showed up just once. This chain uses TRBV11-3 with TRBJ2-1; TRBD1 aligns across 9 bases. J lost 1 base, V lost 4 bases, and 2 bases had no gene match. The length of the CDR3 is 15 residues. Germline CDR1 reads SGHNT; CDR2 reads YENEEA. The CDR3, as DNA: TGTGCCAGCAGCTCCGACAGGGGGTCCTACAATGAGCAGTTCTTC. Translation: CASSSDRGSYNEQFF.

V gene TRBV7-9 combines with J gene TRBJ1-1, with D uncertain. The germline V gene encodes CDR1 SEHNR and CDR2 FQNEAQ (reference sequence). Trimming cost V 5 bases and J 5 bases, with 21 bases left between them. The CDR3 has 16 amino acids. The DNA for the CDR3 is TGTGCCAGCAGCCCTCCCCCCGGACTTGCGAGAACTGAAGCTTTCTTT. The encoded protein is CASSPPPGLARTEAFF.

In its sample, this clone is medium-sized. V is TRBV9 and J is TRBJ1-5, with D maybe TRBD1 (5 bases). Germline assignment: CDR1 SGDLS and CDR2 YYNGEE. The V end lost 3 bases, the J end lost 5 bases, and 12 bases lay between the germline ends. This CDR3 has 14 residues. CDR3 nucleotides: TGTGCCAGCAGCGAGGGTCGGGGGGATCAGCCCCAGCATTTT. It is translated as CASSEGRGDQPQHF.

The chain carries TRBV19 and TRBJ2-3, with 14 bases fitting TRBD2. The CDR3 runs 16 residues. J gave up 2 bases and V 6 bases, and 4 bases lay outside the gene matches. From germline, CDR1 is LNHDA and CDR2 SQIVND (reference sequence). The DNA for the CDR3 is TGTGCCAGTAGCGGGACTAGCGGGGGATCCACAGATACGCAGTATTTT. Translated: CASSGTSGGSTDTQYF.

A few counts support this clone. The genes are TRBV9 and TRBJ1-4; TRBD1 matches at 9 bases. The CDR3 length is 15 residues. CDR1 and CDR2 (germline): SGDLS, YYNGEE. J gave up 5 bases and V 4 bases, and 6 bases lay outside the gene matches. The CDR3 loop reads CASSQQGAQNEKLFF. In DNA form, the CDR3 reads TGTGCCAGCAGCCAACAGGGGGCGCAAAATGAAAAACTGTTTTTT. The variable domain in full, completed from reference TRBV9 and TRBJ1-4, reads DSGVTQTPKHLITATGQRVTLRCSPRSGDLSVYWYQQSLDQGLQFLIQYYNGEERAKGNILERFSAQQFPDLHSELNLSSLELGDSALYFCASSQQGAQNEKLFFGSGTQLSVL.

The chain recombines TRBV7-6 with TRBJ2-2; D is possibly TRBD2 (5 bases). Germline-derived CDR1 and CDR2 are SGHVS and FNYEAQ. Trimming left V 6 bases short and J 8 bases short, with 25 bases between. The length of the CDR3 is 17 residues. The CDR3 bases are TGTGCCAGCAGTCCTAACTCTCGACAAAACAGAGGGGGGGAGCTGTTTTTT. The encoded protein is CASSPNSRQNRGGELFF.

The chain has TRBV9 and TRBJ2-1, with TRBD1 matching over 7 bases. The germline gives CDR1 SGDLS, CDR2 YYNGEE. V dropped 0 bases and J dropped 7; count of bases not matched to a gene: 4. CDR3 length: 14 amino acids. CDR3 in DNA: TGTGCCAGCAGCGTAGGACAGGGTAATAATGAGCAGTTCTTC. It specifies CASSVGQGNNEQFF.

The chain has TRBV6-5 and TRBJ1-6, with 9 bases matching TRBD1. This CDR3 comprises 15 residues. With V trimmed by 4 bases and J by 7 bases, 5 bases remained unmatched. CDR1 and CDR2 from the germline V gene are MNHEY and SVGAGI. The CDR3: CASSFGQGMNSPLHF. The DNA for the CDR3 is TGTGCCAGCAGTTTTGGACAGGGGATGAATTCACCCCTCCACTTT.

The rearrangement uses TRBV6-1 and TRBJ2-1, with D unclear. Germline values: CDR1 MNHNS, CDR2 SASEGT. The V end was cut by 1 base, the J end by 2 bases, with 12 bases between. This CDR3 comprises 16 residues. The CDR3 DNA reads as TGTGCCAGCAGTGAAGGATCCGGCGGAACCTACAATGAGCAGTTCTTC. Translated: CASSEGSGGTYNEQFF.

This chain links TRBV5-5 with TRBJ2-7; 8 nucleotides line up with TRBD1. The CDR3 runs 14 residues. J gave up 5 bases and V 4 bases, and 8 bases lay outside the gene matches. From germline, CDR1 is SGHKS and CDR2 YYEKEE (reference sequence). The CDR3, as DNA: TGTGCCAGCAGCCAACGACAGGGGAGCCACGAGCAGTACTTC. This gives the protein CASSQRQGSHEQYF.

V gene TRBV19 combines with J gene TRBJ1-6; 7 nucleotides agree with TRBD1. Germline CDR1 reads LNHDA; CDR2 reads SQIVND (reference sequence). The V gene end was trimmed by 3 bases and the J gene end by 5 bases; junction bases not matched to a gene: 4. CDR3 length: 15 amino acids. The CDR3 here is CASSIGTANNSPLHF. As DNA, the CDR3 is TGTGCCAGTAGTATTGGGACAGCCAATAATTCACCCCTCCACTTT.

The DNA for the CDR3 is TGTGCCAGCAGCTCCTCCGGGAACAGGGGCAACACCATATATTTT. This encodes CASSSSGNRGNTIYF. This chain uses TRBV5-4 with TRBJ1-3, with 7 positions matching TRBD1. Trimming cost V 3 bases and J 7 bases; bases outside gene matches: 10. CDR1 SGHNT and CDR2 YYREEE come from the germline V gene (reference sequence). The CDR3 totals 15 residues.

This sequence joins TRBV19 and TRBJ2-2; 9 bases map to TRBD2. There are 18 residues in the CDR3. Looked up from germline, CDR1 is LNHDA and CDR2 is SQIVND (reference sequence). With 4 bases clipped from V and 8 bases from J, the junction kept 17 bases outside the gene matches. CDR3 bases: TGTGCCAGTAGTACCCCGCAGCCGGGACTAGCAGATGCTGGGGAGCTGTTTTTT. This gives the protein CASSTPQPGLADAGELFF. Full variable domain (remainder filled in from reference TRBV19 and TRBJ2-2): DGGITQSPKYLFRKEGQNVTLSCEQNLNHDAMYWYRQDPGQGLRLIYYSQIVNDFQKGDIAEGYSVSREKKESFPLTVTSAQKNPTAFYLCASSTPQPGLADAGELFFGEGSRLTVL.

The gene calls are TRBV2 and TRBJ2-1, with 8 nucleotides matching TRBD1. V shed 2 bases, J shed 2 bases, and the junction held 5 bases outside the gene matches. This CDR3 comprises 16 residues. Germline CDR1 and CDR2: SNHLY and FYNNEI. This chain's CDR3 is CASSEWAGGAYNEQFF. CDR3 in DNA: TGTGCCAGCAGTGAATGGGCAGGGGGCGCCTACAATGAGCAGTTCTTC.

The CDR3 sequence is CATSRELTNEKLFF. The CDR3 coding sequence is TGTGCCACCAGCAGAGAGCTGACAAATGAAAAACTGTTTTTT. The rearrangement links TRBV15 to TRBJ1-4; no clear D gene. V lost 0 bases, J lost 5 bases, and 7 bases lay in between. The CDR3 length is 14 residues. Germline lookup yields CDR1 LNHNV and CDR2 YYDKDF (reference sequence).

CDR3 in DNA: TGTGCCAGTAGTATAGCAGCGAAGGAGACCCAGTACTTC. Its translation: CASSIAAKETQYF. The chain joins TRBV19 to TRBJ2-5; D ambiguous. The CDR3 contains 13 residues. CDR1 and CDR2 (germline): LNHDA, SQIVND (reference sequence). V lost 1 base and J 5 bases, leaving 8 bases between the germline ends.